This T cell receptor beta chain comes out of a study of T cell repertoires in cytomegalovirus infection. Looking at the study overall: CMV epitopes used comprised recently identified HLA-C-restricted ones and well-studied HLA-B-restricted ones.

As to this clonotype: What it binds is not known.

The trim removed 3 bases at V and 3 bases at J, leaving 5 bases unmatched. CDR1 and CDR2 (germline): DFQATT, SNEGSKA (reference sequence). There are 14 residues in the CDR3. In TCRdb, the reads were re-called with MiXCR into one record per CDR3 protein. This sample carries around 310,000 distinct CDR3 sequences, about 29% of them seen once, and the ten largest clones take around 20%. This sequence joins TRBV20-1 and TRBJ2-3, with 8 bases identical to TRBD2. The sequence derives from a human donor in good health (CMV status not recorded). Some clones in this sample may be carry-over from other donors' samples. This material consisted of cultured PBMCs, taken from culture after CMV antigen stimulation. CDR3: CSASAGGVTDTQYF. DNA for the CDR3: TGCAGTGCTAGTGCGGGGGGAGTGACAGATACGCAGTATTTT.